This TCR beta chain was sequenced for a study of OX40 agonist ivuxolimab in advanced cancers. Whole-study results and caveats: Some nonresponders likewise displayed low normalized T-cell clonal expansion. Partial responders treated at 0.1-3.0 mg/kg exhibited clonal expansion among the lowest measured. Relative to CD4+, CD8+ T cells held more expanded clones on average.

Patients who had autoimmune disease history or got systemic immunosuppression were left out. Assay: immunoSEQ multiplex PCR; the TCRdb copy retains only in-frame clones and omits some. Of approximately 86,000 clones listed, roughly 93% were seen once; the top ten hold less than 0.35%. To note about this clone: Its target is unknown.

The CDR3 runs to 16 residues. The germline V gene has CDR1 SGHTA and CDR2 FQGTGA. Trimming removed 5 bases from V and 2 bases from J, with 15 bases in between. V is TRBV7-3 and J is TRBJ2-2; D is ambiguous. The sequence derives from an adult with an advanced solid tumor such as melanoma, head and neck, liver or kidney cancer. Sample: CD4+ or CD8+ T cells sorted from blood, taken in a trial of the OX40 agonist ivuxolimab. CDR3 coding DNA: TGTGCCAGCAGCGTACAGCCAACGCATAACACCGGGGAGCTGTTTTTT. It specifies CASSVQPTHNTGELFF.